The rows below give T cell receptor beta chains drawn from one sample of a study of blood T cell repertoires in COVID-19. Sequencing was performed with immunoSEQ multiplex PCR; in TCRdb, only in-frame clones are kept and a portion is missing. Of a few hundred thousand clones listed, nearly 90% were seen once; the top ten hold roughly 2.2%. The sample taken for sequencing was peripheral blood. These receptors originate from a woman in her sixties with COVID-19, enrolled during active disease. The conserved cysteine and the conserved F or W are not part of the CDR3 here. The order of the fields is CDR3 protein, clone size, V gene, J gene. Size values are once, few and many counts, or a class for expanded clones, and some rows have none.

cdr3_aa: ATSTTGLITYNEQF
clone_size: -
v_call: TRBV15
j_call: TRBJ2-1

cdr3_aa: ASSQTGTGAGTEAF
clone_size: -
v_call: TRBV4-1
j_call: TRBJ1-1

cdr3_aa: ASSFGQGGYGYT
clone_size: -
v_call: TRBV27
j_call: TRBJ1-2

cdr3_aa: ASSTPTSGGTKFYEQY
clone_size: -
v_call: TRBV7-9
j_call: TRBJ2-7

cdr3_aa: ASSWARWTSGGQNTGELF
clone_size: -
v_call: TRBV5-1
j_call: TRBJ2-2

cdr3_aa: ASSPGQGAYEQY
clone_size: -
v_call: TRBV19
j_call: TRBJ2-7

cdr3_aa: AWSRIAGDTGELF
clone_size: -
v_call: TRBV30
j_call: TRBJ2-2

cdr3_aa: ASSLDRGADTQY
clone_size: -
v_call: TRBV5-1
j_call: TRBJ2-3

cdr3_aa: ASSIDREAF
clone_size: -
v_call: TRBV21-1
j_call: TRBJ1-1

cdr3_aa: ASSLSGGSSTGELF
clone_size: -
v_call: TRBV7-9
j_call: TRBJ2-2

cdr3_aa: ASSSRGTGTGEQY
clone_size: -
v_call: TRBV5-4
j_call: TRBJ2-7

cdr3_aa: ASTNRGGYEQY
clone_size: -
v_call: TRBV6-6
j_call: TRBJ2-7

cdr3_aa: ASSYTGKGYT
clone_size: -
v_call: TRBV6-5
j_call: TRBJ1-2

cdr3_aa: ASSQTAGLTDGYT
clone_size: -
v_call: TRBV4-2
j_call: TRBJ1-2

cdr3_aa: ASSLAGGGVTDTQY
clone_size: -
v_call: TRBV7-2
j_call: TRBJ2-3

cdr3_aa: SVETGSGNTEAF
clone_size: -
v_call: TRBV29-1
j_call: TRBJ1-1

cdr3_aa: ASSQPSGYNEQF
clone_size: once
v_call: TRBV3-1/TRBV3-2
j_call: TRBJ2-1

cdr3_aa: ASEVGAGNSPLH
clone_size: -
v_call: TRBV19
j_call: TRBJ1-6

cdr3_aa: ASSGPAGDTEAF
clone_size: few
v_call: TRBV2
j_call: TRBJ1-1

cdr3_aa: ASSDSAGNQPQH
clone_size: once
v_call: TRBV6-4
j_call: TRBJ1-5

cdr3_aa: ASSLGVVAYNEQF
clone_size: -
v_call: TRBV7-2
j_call: TRBJ2-1

cdr3_aa: ASSLRDYRTDTQY
clone_size: -
v_call: TRBV18
j_call: TRBJ2-3

cdr3_aa: ASSLGGTPSGANVLT
clone_size: -
v_call: TRBV5-1
j_call: TRBJ2-6

cdr3_aa: ASSIFNGQPQH
clone_size: -
v_call: TRBV19
j_call: TRBJ1-5

cdr3_aa: ASSYVPVVKNTEAF
clone_size: -
v_call: TRBV6-2/TRBV6-3
j_call: TRBJ1-1

cdr3_aa: AIKGGPNENTQY
clone_size: -
v_call: TRBV10-3
j_call: TRBJ2-3

cdr3_aa: ASSLQGSYGYT
clone_size: -
v_call: TRBV19
j_call: TRBJ1-2

cdr3_aa: ASSPKWQVSRPGNTIY
clone_size: -
v_call: TRBV4-3
j_call: TRBJ1-3

cdr3_aa: ASSQTLGALDSPLH
clone_size: -
v_call: TRBV7-6
j_call: TRBJ1-6

cdr3_aa: ASSQEGTGNEKLF
clone_size: -
v_call: TRBV3-1/TRBV3-2
j_call: TRBJ1-4

cdr3_aa: ASSPVGAGNTIY
clone_size: -
v_call: TRBV6-5
j_call: TRBJ1-3